A selection of T cell receptor beta chains follows, all from one sample in a study of control samples from healthy donors and cancer patients. Here immunoSEQ multiplex PCR was the method, and the copy in TCRdb shows in-frame clones only, minus some. The sample consists of approximately 81,000 clones, 94% of them appearing once. The sample consisted of blood. The origin of the receptors is a woman under 30 in good health. The CDR3 runs from the conserved cysteine through the conserved F or W. A D gene is named only where the DNA matches it firmly. Expanded clones are given a class, and other clones once, few, many or no size at all.

j_gene: TRBJ1-2
abundance: .
d_gene: .
v_gene: TRBV10-1
CDR3nt: TGCGCCAGCAGTGAGGGACATAACTATGGCTACACCTTC
CDR3aa: CASSEGHNYGYTF

j_gene: TRBJ1-2
abundance: .
d_gene: TRBD1
v_gene: TRBV29-1
CDR3nt: TGCAGCGCCTCCGGACAGGGGGTCTATGGCTACACCTTC
CDR3aa: CSASGQGVYGYTF

j_gene: TRBJ2-3
abundance: .
d_gene: TRBD2
v_gene: TRBV7-3
CDR3nt: TGTGCCAGCAGCTTACTAGCGGGAGCAGATACGCAGTATTTT
CDR3aa: CASSLLAGADTQYF

j_gene: TRBJ2-5
abundance: .
d_gene: .
v_gene: TRBV12-3/TRBV12-4
CDR3nt: TGTGCCAGCAGTTTACTGCAGACCCAGTACTTC
CDR3aa: CASSLLQTQYF

j_gene: TRBJ2-3
abundance: .
d_gene: .
v_gene: TRBV9
CDR3nt: TGTGCCAGCAGCTCGGGCCCCCTTACAGATACGCAGTATTTT
CDR3aa: CASSSGPLTDTQYF

j_gene: TRBJ2-5
abundance: .
d_gene: .
v_gene: TRBV28
CDR3nt: TGTGCCAGCAGCTCCCAAGGAGTGGGCAAGAAGACCCAGTACTTC
CDR3aa: CASSSQGVGKKTQYF

j_gene: TRBJ1-2
abundance: .
d_gene: .
v_gene: TRBV27
CDR3nt: TGTGCCAGCAGTTTATCTCAGGGCGATGGCTACACCTTC
CDR3aa: CASSLSQGDGYTF

j_gene: TRBJ2-7
abundance: .
d_gene: TRBD2
v_gene: TRBV3-1/TRBV3-2
CDR3nt: TGTGCCAGCAGCAATAGCGGGGGTTTGAAAGAGCAGTACTTC
CDR3aa: CASSNSGGLKEQYF

j_gene: TRBJ1-5
abundance: .
d_gene: TRBD1
v_gene: TRBV5-8
CDR3nt: TGTGCCAGCAGCTTGGGGGGACAGCGCAATCAGCCCCAGCATTTT
CDR3aa: CASSLGGQRNQPQHF

j_gene: TRBJ2-5
abundance: .
d_gene: .
v_gene: TRBV24-1
CDR3nt: TGTGCCACCAGTGACTCCCTCGAGACCCAGTACTTC
CDR3aa: CATSDSLETQYF

j_gene: TRBJ2-3
abundance: .
d_gene: .
v_gene: TRBV11-1
CDR3nt: TGTGCCAGCAGCTTGGTCGGGGCTGCCAACACAGATACGCAGTATTTT
CDR3aa: CASSLVGAANTDTQYF

j_gene: TRBJ2-1
abundance: .
d_gene: .
v_gene: TRBV5-1
CDR3nt: TGCGCCAGCGGATCGGGAGAGAGGGGCAATGAGCAGTTCTTC
CDR3aa: CASGSGERGNEQFF

j_gene: TRBJ2-3
abundance: .
d_gene: .
v_gene: TRBV28
CDR3nt: TGTGCCAGCAGTTCCTATCCAGATACGCAGTATTTT
CDR3aa: CASSSYPDTQYF

j_gene: TRBJ2-1
abundance: .
d_gene: .
v_gene: TRBV28
CDR3nt: TGTGCCAGCAGTCCAGTTCAAGGGTGGGGCAATGAGCAGTTCTTC
CDR3aa: CASSPVQGWGNEQFF

j_gene: TRBJ1-2
abundance: once
d_gene: TRBD1
v_gene: TRBV9
CDR3nt: TGTGCCAGCAGCGCAACGGACAGGTATGGCTACACCTTC
CDR3aa: CASSATDRYGYTF

j_gene: TRBJ1-6
abundance: .
d_gene: TRBD1
v_gene: TRBV28
CDR3nt: TGTGCCGGCCAGGGCGGGAGGGGGCAGGGGTTCGCACCCCTCCACTTT
CDR3aa: CAGQGGRGQGFAPLHF

j_gene: TRBJ1-4
abundance: .
d_gene: .
v_gene: TRBV2
CDR3nt: TGTGCCAGCAGTGACGTCGGAGCATCCCTAAGACTGTTTTTT
CDR3aa: CASSDVGASLRLFF

j_gene: TRBJ2-5
abundance: .
d_gene: .
v_gene: TRBV6-2/TRBV6-3
CDR3nt: TGTGCCAGCAGTTACTCGTGGCGAGACCAAGAGACCCAGTACTTC
CDR3aa: CASSYSWRDQETQYF

j_gene: TRBJ1-5
abundance: .
d_gene: .
v_gene: TRBV19
CDR3nt: TGTGCCAGTAATAGCAGGGTTAATCAGCCCCAGCATTTT
CDR3aa: CASNSRVNQPQHF

j_gene: TRBJ1-2
abundance: .
d_gene: TRBD1
v_gene: TRBV11-3
CDR3nt: TGTGCCAGCAGCTTGGACACATCGGGACAGCCAAGGTTTCGGGGCTACACCTTC
CDR3aa: CASSLDTSGQPRFRGYTF

j_gene: TRBJ2-7
abundance: once
d_gene: .
v_gene: TRBV27
CDR3nt: TGTGCCAGCAGTTTCCGGGACGGACCCTACGAGCAGTACTTC
CDR3aa: CASSFRDGPYEQYF

j_gene: TRBJ1-3
abundance: .
d_gene: .
v_gene: TRBV25-1
CDR3nt: TGTGCCAGCAGTGTTCAGGGTACCTCTGGAAACACCATATATTTT
CDR3aa: CASSVQGTSGNTIYF

j_gene: TRBJ1-1
abundance: once
d_gene: TRBD1
v_gene: TRBV10-3
CDR3nt: TGTGCCACCGAACCGGGACAGGGCCCTCCAGCTTTCTTT
CDR3aa: CATEPGQGPPAFF